The clone carrying this TCR beta chain was recorded at least ten times. From germline, CDR1 is DFQATT and CDR2 SNEGSKA (reference sequence). With V trimmed by 3 bases and J by 2 bases, 21 bases remained unmatched. This CDR3 region has 19 residues. This sample was taken from a study of T cells in Graves' hyperthyroidism and ophthalmopathy. Regions amplified from RNA transcripts were the TCR beta CDR3 regions. TCR CDR3 underwent first-round RT-PCR with the HTBI primer set. One entry per CDR3 protein results from TCRdb running MiXCR on the multiplex PCR reads. The data show a few hundred thousand distinct CDR3 sequences, over 10% seen once.

The specimen sequenced was blood. The origin of this receptor is a young woman with Graves' hyperthyroidism. J is TRBJ2-7 and V is TRBV20-1; 8 bases line up with TRBD2. CDR3 DNA: TGCAGTGCTAGCGCCAGACCCTCGGGACTAGTGGGTTCTCCCTACGAGCAGTACTTC. This translates into CSASARPSGLVGSPYEQYF.